This T cell receptor (beta chain) stems from a study of T cell repertoires in cytomegalovirus infection. Between the trimmed V and J ends, which lost 4 bases and 0 bases, there was a span of 15 bases. From germline, CDR1 is SEHNR and CDR2 FQNEAQ (reference sequence). This CDR3 region has 17 residues. This clonotype showed up many times. Its cognate antigen is unknown. Study-level points and caveats: Pooled public TCR beta family frequency picked out CMV carriers with the relevant HLA.

TCRdb reanalysed the reads using MiXCR and keeps one entry per CDR3 protein. The sample holds 700,000 to 850,000 distinct CDR3 sequences, approximately 29% seen once. The specimen comprised cultured CD8+ T cells from PBMCs, sampled from culture after CMV antigen stimulation. The chain employs TRBV7-9 and TRBJ1-4; D gene unclear. The receptor comes from a human donor in good health (CMV status not recorded). Some clones in this sample may be carry-over from other donors' samples. The CDR3 bases are TGTGCCAGCAGCTGGAGATTGGAAACGGCAACTAATGAAAAACTGTTTTTT. The encoded protein is CASSWRLETATNEKLFF. Supplemented by reference TRBV7-9 and TRBJ1-4, the full variable domain reads DTGVSQNPRHKITKRGQNVTFRCDPISEHNRLYWYRQTLGQGPEFLTYFQNEAQLEKSRLLSDRFSAERPKGSFSTLEIQRTEQGDSAMYLCASSWRLETATNEKLFFGSGTQLSVL.